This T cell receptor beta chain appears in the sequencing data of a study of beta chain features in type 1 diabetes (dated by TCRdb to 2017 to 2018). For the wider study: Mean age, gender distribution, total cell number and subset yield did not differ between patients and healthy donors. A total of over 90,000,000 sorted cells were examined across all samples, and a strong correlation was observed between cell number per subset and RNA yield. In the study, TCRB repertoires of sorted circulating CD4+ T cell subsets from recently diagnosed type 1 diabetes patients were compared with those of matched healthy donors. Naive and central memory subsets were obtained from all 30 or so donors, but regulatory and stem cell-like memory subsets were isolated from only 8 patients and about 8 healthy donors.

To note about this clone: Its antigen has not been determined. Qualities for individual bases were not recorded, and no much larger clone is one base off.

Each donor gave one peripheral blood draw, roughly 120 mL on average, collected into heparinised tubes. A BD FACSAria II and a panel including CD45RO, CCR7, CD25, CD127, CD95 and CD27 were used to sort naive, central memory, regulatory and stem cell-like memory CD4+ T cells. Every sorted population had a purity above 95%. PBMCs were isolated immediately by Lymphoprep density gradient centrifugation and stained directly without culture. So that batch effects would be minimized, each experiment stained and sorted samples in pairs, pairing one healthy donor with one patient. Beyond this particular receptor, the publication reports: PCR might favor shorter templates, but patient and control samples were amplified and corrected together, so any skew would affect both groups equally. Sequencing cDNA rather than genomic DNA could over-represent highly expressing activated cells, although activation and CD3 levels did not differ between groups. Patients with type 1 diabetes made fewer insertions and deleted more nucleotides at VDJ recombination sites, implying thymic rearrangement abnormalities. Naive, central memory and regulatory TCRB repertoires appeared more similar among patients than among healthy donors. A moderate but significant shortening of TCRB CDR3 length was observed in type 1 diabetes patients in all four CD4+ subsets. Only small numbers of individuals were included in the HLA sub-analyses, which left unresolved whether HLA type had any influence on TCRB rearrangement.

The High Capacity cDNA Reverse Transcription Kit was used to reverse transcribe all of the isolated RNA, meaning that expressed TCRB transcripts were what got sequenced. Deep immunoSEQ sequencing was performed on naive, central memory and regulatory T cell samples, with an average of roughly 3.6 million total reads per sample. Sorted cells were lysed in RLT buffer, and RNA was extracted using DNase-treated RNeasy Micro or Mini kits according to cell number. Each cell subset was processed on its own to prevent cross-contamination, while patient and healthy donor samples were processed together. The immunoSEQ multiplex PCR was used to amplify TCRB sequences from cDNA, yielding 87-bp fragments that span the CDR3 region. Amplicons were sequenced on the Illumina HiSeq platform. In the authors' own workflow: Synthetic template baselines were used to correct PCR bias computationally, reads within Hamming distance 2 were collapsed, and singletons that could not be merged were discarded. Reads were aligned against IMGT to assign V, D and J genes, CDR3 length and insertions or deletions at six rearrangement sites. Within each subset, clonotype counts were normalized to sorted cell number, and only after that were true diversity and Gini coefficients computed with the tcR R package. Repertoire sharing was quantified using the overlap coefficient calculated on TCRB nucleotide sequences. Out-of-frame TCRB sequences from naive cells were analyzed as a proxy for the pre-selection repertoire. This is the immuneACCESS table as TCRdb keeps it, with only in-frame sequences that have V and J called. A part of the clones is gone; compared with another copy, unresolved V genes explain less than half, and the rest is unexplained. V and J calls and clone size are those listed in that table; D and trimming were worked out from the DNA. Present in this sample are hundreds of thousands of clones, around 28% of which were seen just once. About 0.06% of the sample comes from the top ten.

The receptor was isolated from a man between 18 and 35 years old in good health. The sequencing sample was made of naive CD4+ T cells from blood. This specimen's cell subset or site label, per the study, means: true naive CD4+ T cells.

The DNA reads as follows: TGCGCCAGCAGCCGAGAGAACGAGCAGTACTTC. Its translation reads: CASSRENEQYF. The V gene is TRBV5-1 and the J gene is TRBJ2-7, with the D gene call left open. Cut back by 4 bases and 5 bases, the V and J ends lie 7 bases apart. CDR3 length: 11 amino acids, cysteine to phenylalanine. The kept DNA is CDR3 alone, 33 bases in frame from the first base. CDR1 SGHRS and CDR2 YFSETQ are derived from the germline V gene.